A single sample gave rise to the 5 T cell receptor beta chains below, sequenced in a study of identifying expanded T cells in peripheral blood. The table came from immunoSEQ multiplex PCR; TCRdb's copy has only in-frame clones and leaves some out. Found here are 130,000 or so clones, about 80% of them singletons; the top ten hold more than 2.5%. The sequenced material came from blood. Receptors originate from a person aged 18 to 75 in good health.

V and J are TRBV5-4 and TRBJ2-3; no definite D call. V was shortened by 3 bases and J by 2 bases, with 7 bases between the two germline ends. The CDR3 spans 13 residues. Germline V gene data show CDR1 as SGHNT and CDR2 as YYREEE (reference sequence). CDR3 sequence: CASSSELTDTQYF. For the CDR3, the DNA is TGTGCCAGCAGCTCGGAGCTCACAGATACGCAGTATTTT.

This sequence joins TRBV6-5 and TRBJ1-1; D is perhaps TRBD1 (5 bases). CDR1 is MNHEY and CDR2 is SVGAGI in the germline V gene. The CDR3 is made up of 14 amino acids. V lost 6 bases and J lost 4, with 15 bases in between. The CDR3 nucleotides are TGTGCCAGCAGCTCCTCGGGCGGGGGCACTGAAGCTTTCTTT. As protein: CASSSSGGGTEAFF.

V gene TRBV19 combines with J gene TRBJ2-7; D remains ambiguous. V was clipped by 5 bases and J by 3 bases, with 11 bases between them. Germline lookup yields CDR1 LNHDA and CDR2 SQIVND (reference sequence). The CDR3 runs to 13 residues. CDR3 protein: CASSRKVDYEQYF. CDR3 coding DNA: TGTGCCAGTAGTCGCAAGGTGGACTACGAGCAGTACTTC.

The CDR3 sequence: CASSLGGRVNTEAFF. The CDR3 coding sequence is TGCGCCAGCAGCTTGGGGGGGAGAGTAAACACTGAAGCTTTCTTT. The chain couples TRBV5-1 to TRBJ1-1; tentatively, D is TRBD1 (5 bases). The CDR3 covers 15 residues. Trimming took 0 bases from V and 2 from J, leaving 11 bases between them. Looked up from germline, CDR1 is SGHRS and CDR2 is YFSETQ.

The chain has TRBV2 and TRBJ2-7; D uncertain. The V gene lost 3 bases and the J gene lost 0 bases, with 6 bases spanning the gap. The CDR3 runs to 13 residues. The germline V gene has CDR1 SNHLY and CDR2 FYNNEI. The CDR3 loop reads CASSDRFSYEQYF. In DNA form, the CDR3 reads TGTGCCAGCAGTGACAGGTTCTCCTACGAGCAGTACTTC.